This T cell receptor beta chain comes out of a study of CD8+CD57+ T cells in acquired aplastic anemia. The CDR3 is 14 residues long. V gave up 4 bases and J gave up 3 bases; unmatched junction bases: 4. From germline, CDR1 is SEHNR and CDR2 FQNEAQ (reference sequence). Individuals selected for sequencing had exhibited CD8+CD57+ cell expansion on flow cytometry. This clonotype was seen at least ten times. Genomic DNA constituted the template upon which TCR beta VDJ and CDR3 profiling was performed. TCRdb itself ran the reads through MiXCR, one entry per CDR3 protein. The data hold about 220,000 distinct CDR3 sequences, with approximately 50% observed a single time.

The sequenced sample was sorted CD4+, CD8+, or CD8+CD57+ T cells (not recorded which) from PBMCs. J is TRBJ2-5 and V is TRBV7-9, with 8 nucleotides matching TRBD2. The sequence was collected from a human donor with aplastic anemia. This CDR3 reads CASSSSGSEETQYF. Here the CDR3 DNA reads TGTGCCAGCAGCTCGAGCGGGAGTGAAGAGACCCAGTACTTC.